A single sample is the source of the 2 T cell receptor beta chains below, sequenced in a study of T cell changes during pregnancy in multiple sclerosis. This table comes from immunoSEQ multiplex PCR, and its TCRdb copy is limited to in-frame clones, with some not included. The data contain some 49,000 clones, 85% to 95% of them singletons. This material consisted of CD4+ T cells from peripheral blood mononuclear cells, taken in the second trimester of pregnancy. The receptors originated from a female donor in good health, enrolled as a control in a pregnancy study.

This chain links TRBV5-1 with TRBJ2-3; 8 bases agree with TRBD1. Trimming at V came to 0 bases and at J to 2 bases, leaving 8 bases not matched to a gene. Per the germline V gene, CDR1 is SGHRS and CDR2 is YFSETQ. The CDR3 is made up of 17 amino acids. The CDR3 nucleotides are TGCGCCAGCAGCTTGGGGTCCGGGACAGGCTTCACAGATACGCAGTATTTT. This encodes CASSLGSGTGFTDTQYF.

This chain connects TRBV6-6 to TRBJ1-2, with a possible D match to TRBD1 (6 bases). The V end lost 4 bases, the J end lost 7 bases, and 19 bases lay between the germline ends. From germline, CDR1 is MNHNY and CDR2 SVGAGI (reference sequence). This CDR3 region has 15 residues. In nucleotides, the CDR3 is TGTGCCAGCAGTTTTCTCCAAGGACAGCCCCTTGGCTACACCTTC. Its translation: CASSFLQGQPLGYTF.